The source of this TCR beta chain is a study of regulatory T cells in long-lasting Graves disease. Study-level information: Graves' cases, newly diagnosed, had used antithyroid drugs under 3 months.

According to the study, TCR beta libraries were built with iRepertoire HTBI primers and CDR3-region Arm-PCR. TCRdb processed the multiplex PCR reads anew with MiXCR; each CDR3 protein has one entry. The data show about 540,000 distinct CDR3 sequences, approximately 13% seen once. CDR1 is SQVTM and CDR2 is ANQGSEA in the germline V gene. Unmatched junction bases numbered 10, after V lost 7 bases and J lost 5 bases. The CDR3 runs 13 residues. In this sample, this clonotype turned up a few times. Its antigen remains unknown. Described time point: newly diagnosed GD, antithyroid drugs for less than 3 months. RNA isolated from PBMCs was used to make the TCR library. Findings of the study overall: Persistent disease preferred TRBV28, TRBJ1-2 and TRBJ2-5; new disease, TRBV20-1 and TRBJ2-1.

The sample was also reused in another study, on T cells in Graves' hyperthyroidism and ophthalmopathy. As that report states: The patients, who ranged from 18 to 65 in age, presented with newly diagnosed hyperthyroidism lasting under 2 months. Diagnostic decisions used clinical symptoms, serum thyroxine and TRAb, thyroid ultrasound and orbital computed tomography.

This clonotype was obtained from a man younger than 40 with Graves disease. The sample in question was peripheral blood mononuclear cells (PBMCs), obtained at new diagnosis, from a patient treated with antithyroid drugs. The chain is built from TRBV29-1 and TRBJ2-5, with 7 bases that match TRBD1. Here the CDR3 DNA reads TGCAGCGCCTTTCCATTCAGGGGGGAGACCCAGTACTTC. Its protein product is CSAFPFRGETQYF.